This T cell receptor (beta chain) was captured in a study of Ad26.COV2.S vaccination and SARS-CoV-2 variants. Study overall: In the COV1001 trial, the donor was in the Ad26.COV2.S arm. Intramuscularly, Ad26.COV2.S was given either once or twice, 56 days apart.

As to treatment: over 15 received Ad26.COV2.S at low or high dose, single or two shots; about 5 received placebo; per-sample allocation not given. Sampling took place 63 days after the first vaccine or placebo injection. TCRdb keeps only in-frame clones here, not all; method: immunoSEQ multiplex PCR. The table includes about 400,000 clones, over 75% detected once. This clone showed up just once. This TCR derives from a person between 18 and 65 years old who received the Ad26.COV2.S COVID-19 vaccine or a placebo. The sequencing used peripheral blood, collected in a trial of Ad26.COV2.S vaccine versus placebo.

The CDR3 bases are TGTGCCAGCTCACCTCTTACTCGGCGGGACACTGAAGCTTTCTTT. Protein: CASSPLTRRDTEAFF. V gene TRBV18 combines with J gene TRBJ1-1; D unresolved. Deletions cut 3 bases from V and 3 bases from J, with 14 bases between. The CDR3 contains 15 residues. CDR1 is KGHSH and CDR2 is LQKENI in the germline V gene. Full variable domain (outside the CDR3, taken from reference TRBV18 and TRBJ1-1): NAGVMQNPRHLVRRRGQEARLRCSPMKGHSHVYWYRQLPEEGLKFMVYLQKENIIDESGMPKERFSAEFPKEGPSILRIQQVVRGDSAAYFCASSPLTRRDTEAFFGQGTRLTVV.